The 29 T cell receptor beta chains presented below share a single source sample, sequenced in a study of CD8 T cells in ankylosing spondylitis. TCRdb independently ran MiXCR on the 5' RACE reads; one entry per CDR3 protein. Of fewer than 500,000 distinct CDR3 sequences listed, roughly a quarter were seen once; the top ten hold 0.89%. Study-wide results and caveats: A TCR beta motif made of several highly homologous variants seemed typical of ankylosing spondylitis blood.

These receptors have no identified antigens. The material sequenced was blood, either unsorted or a sorted T cell fraction (not recorded which). These receptors came from a male donor with ankylosing spondylitis.

Comments on this clonotype: Being one base from a much bigger clone, this may be a read error. CDR3 DNA: TGTGCCAGCAGCTTAGACGGGACAGGGGGCACTGAAGCTTTCTTT. Translating it yields CASSLDGTGGTEAFF. The chain carries TRBV11-3 and TRBJ1-1; 11 bases are shared with TRBD1. V was clipped by 0 bases and J by 4 bases; unmatched bases: 1. This CDR3 has 15 amino acids. From germline, CDR1 is SGHNT and CDR2 YENEEA.

This rearrangement joins TRBV20-1 to TRBJ2-5; 9 positions agree with TRBD2. Germline CDR1 is DFQATT and CDR2 is SNEGSKA (reference sequence). The J segment lost 5 bases and the V segment lost 8 bases, leaving 15 bases of the junction unmatched. CDR3 size: 15 residues. CDR3 sequence: CSSRAAGGPMETQYF. The CDR3 coding sequence is TGCAGTTCGCGTGCGGCGGGAGGGCCCATGGAGACCCAGTACTTC.

This clonotype was seen only a few times. The chain couples TRBV5-1 to TRBJ2-1; 10 bases align to TRBD2. The CDR3 consists of 14 residues. V shed 0 bases, J shed 13 bases, and the junction held 7 bases outside the gene matches. From germline, CDR1 is SGHRS and CDR2 YFSETQ. In DNA, the CDR3 is TGCGCCAGCAGCTTGGGGGTAGCGGGAGGTGATCAGTTCTTC. This translates into CASSLGVAGGDQFF.

This clonotype has a count of ten or more. The rearrangement uses TRBV20-1 and TRBJ2-5, with TRBD2 matching 8 bases. CDR1 and CDR2 from the germline V gene are DFQATT and SNEGSKA (reference sequence). V trimming: 4 bases; J trimming: 5 bases; junction bases outside the gene matches: 9. This CDR3 region has 14 residues. CDR3 nucleotide sequence: TGCAGTGCTATGCGGGAGGTCCGGCCGGAGACCCAGTACTTC. Amino acid sequence: CSAMREVRPETQYF.

V usage is TRBV6-1 and J usage is TRBJ1-5; 8 positions agree with TRBD1. The CDR3 length is 18 residues. V gave up 5 bases and J gave up 0 bases; unmatched junction bases: 12. CDR1 is MNHNS, CDR2 SASEGT, per germline. CDR3 protein: CASSTTGGLSPSNQPQHF. CDR3 nucleotides: TGTGCCAGCAGTACAACAGGGGGTCTATCTCCTAGCAATCAGCCCCAGCATTTT.

This clonotype showed up just a few times. The CDR3 bases are TGTGCCAGCGGGAGGGCAGGGACCCACGAGCAGTACGTC. Protein product: CASGRAGTHEQYV. J is TRBJ2-7 and V is TRBV28; 7 nucleotides align to TRBD2. The CDR3 contains 13 residues. V lost 8 bases to trimming and J lost 5 bases; unmatched junction nucleotides: 9. Germline V gene sequence: CDR1 MDHEN, CDR2 SYDVKM.

The V and J genes are TRBV7-2 and TRBJ2-1; 8 bases match TRBD2. J gave up 3 bases and V 0 bases, and 1 base lay outside the gene matches. The CDR3 covers 15 residues. Germline assignment: CDR1 SGHTA and CDR2 FQGNSA. CDR3 sequence reads: CASSLAAGVYNEQFF. In nucleotides, the CDR3 is TGTGCCAGCAGCTTAGCAGCGGGAGTCTACAATGAGCAGTTCTTC.

This clonotype has more than one count but fewer than ten. This chain links TRBV24-1 with TRBJ2-2; tentatively, D is TRBD1 or TRBD2 (5 bases each). Germline V gives CDR1 KGHDR, CDR2 SFDVKD. The CDR3 loop spans 15 amino acids. V gave up 2 bases and J gave up 6 bases, with 12 bases separating them. CDR3 amino acids: CATSDSTRGAGELFF. DNA of the CDR3: TGTGCCACCAGTGATTCGACCCGAGGGGCCGGGGAGCTGTTTTTT.

The chain recombines TRBV7-8 with TRBJ2-7, with D unresolved. Per germline, CDR1 SGHVS and CDR2 FQNEAQ. The CDR3 totals 15 residues. Trimming removed 5 bases at V and 3 bases at J, with 17 bases between. The CDR3 DNA reads TGTGCCAGCAGCCAAGAGGCTCTTCCAGACTACGAGCAGTACTTC. It encodes CASSQEALPDYEQYF.

This clonotype has more than one count but fewer than ten. The V gene is TRBV5-6, the J gene TRBJ2-7, with 7 bases lining up with TRBD1. The CDR3 loop spans 16 amino acids. CDR1 is SGHDT, CDR2 YYEEEE, per germline. After removal of 3 bases from V and 0 bases from J, the junction contained 9 bases not matched to a gene. CDR3 DNA: TGTGCCAGCAGCTCAAACAGGGGCGCAACCTCCTACGAGCAGTACGTC. Translated: CASSSNRGATSYEQYV.

This clonotype was observed a few times. The chain carries TRBV5-1 and TRBJ2-4, with 12 positions matching TRBD2. Trimming removed 0 bases from V and 9 bases from J; junction bases left unmatched: 4. CDR3 length equals 15 residues. Germline V gene sequence: CDR1 SGHRS, CDR2 YFSETQ. CDR3 region: CASSLGLAGEGIQYF. As DNA, the CDR3 is TGCGCCAGCAGCTTGGGACTAGCGGGAGAGGGCATTCAGTACTTC.

V gene TRBV4-1 combines with J gene TRBJ2-3, with TRBD2 matching 10 bases. V shed 1 base and J 5 bases; nucleotides not matched to a gene: 3. The CDR3 runs to 15 residues. In germline, CDR1 is MGHRA, CDR2 YSYEKL. This CDR3 is CASSQGSGRGDTQYF. The CDR3 region has the DNA TGCGCCAGCAGCCAAGGAAGCGGGAGGGGAGATACGCAGTATTTT.

This clonotype has only a few counts. The CDR3 DNA reads TGCGCCAGCAGCCGAAACATCAATCAGCCCCAGCATTTT. It translates to CASSRNINQPQHF. The genes are TRBV4-1 and TRBJ1-5; D gene ambiguous. CDR3 size: 13 residues. Germline V gene sequence: CDR1 MGHRA, CDR2 YSYEKL. Trimming removed 4 bases from V and 3 bases from J, with 7 bases in between.

Ten or more counts support this clonotype. The chain joins TRBV5-1 to TRBJ2-1; 10 bases are a match to TRBD2. This CDR3 comprises 15 residues. Looked up from germline, CDR1 is SGHRS and CDR2 is YFSETQ. V lost 4 bases, J lost 4 bases, and 5 bases stayed unmatched. The CDR3 sequence is CASSPRTSGYNEQFF. The CDR3 DNA is TGCGCCAGCAGCCCGCGGACTAGCGGATACAATGAGCAGTTCTTC.

V gene TRBV4-1 combines with J gene TRBJ2-4, with D perhaps matching TRBD2 (5 bases). The length of the CDR3 is 20 residues. V lost 0 bases and J 0 bases, leaving 21 bases between the germline ends. The germline gives CDR1 MGHRA, CDR2 YSYEKL. CDR3 loop: CASSQDKEAGVYVAKNIQYF. Written as DNA, the CDR3 is TGCGCCAGCAGCCAAGATAAGGAGGCAGGAGTCTATGTAGCCAAAAACATTCAGTACTTC.

The genes are TRBV5-1 and TRBJ2-3; 8 bases agree with TRBD2. This CDR3 spans 15 amino acids. With 0 bases clipped from V and 4 bases from J, the junction kept 4 bases outside the gene matches. CDR1 and CDR2 (germline): SGHRS, YFSETQ. CDR3 in DNA: TGCGCCAGCAGCTTGGCCCCGGGAGGGGCAGATACGCAGTATTTT. Protein product: CASSLAPGGADTQYF.

The V gene is TRBV12-3 or TRBV12-4, the J gene TRBJ2-5; D unclear. V was trimmed by 5 bases and J by 5 bases, leaving 15 bases between them. This CDR3 has 14 amino acids. The CDR3 loop is CASSPPALPETQYF. The DNA for the CDR3 is TGTGCCAGCAGTCCCCCAGCTCTGCCGGAGACCCAGTACTTC.

This chain connects TRBV12-3 or TRBV12-4 to TRBJ2-2; tentative D call: TRBD2 (6 bases). This CDR3 spans 12 amino acids. The germline V and J ends were trimmed by 9 bases and 6 bases, with 11 bases remaining between them. The chain's CDR3 is CASSRESGELFF. Written as DNA, the CDR3 is TGTGCCAGTAGCCGGGAGTCCGGGGAGCTGTTTTTT.

This clonotype has more than one count but fewer than ten. The V gene is TRBV5-1, the J gene TRBJ2-2; 7 bases map to TRBD1. Germline lookup yields CDR1 SGHRS and CDR2 YFSETQ. There are 15 residues in the CDR3. V lost 2 bases to trimming and J lost 4 bases; unmatched junction nucleotides: 5. CDR3 region: CASSLGQAVTGELFF. CDR3 DNA sequence: TGCGCCAGCAGCTTAGGACAGGCGGTCACCGGGGAGCTGTTTTTT. Complete variable domain (other parts from reference TRBV5-1 and TRBJ2-2): KAGVTQTPRYLIKTRGQQVTLSCSPISGHRSVSWYQQTPGQGLQFLFEYFSETQRNKGNFPGRFSGRQFSNSRSEMNVSTLELGDSALYLCASSLGQAVTGELFFGEGSRLTVL.

This clonotype was detected a few times. The chain couples TRBV12-3 or TRBV12-4 to TRBJ2-3; no reliable D call. Trimming removed 3 bases at V and 4 bases at J, with 5 bases between. This CDR3 spans 12 amino acids. The CDR3 spells CASSFLADTQYF. CDR3 DNA sequence: TGTGCCAGCAGTTTCCTGGCAGATACGCAGTATTTT.

V is TRBV20-1 and J is TRBJ1-1; TRBD1 matches at 7 bases. The germline CDR1 and CDR2 sequences are DFQATT and SNEGSKA (reference sequence). This CDR3 has 15 residues. With 4 bases clipped from V and 1 base from J, the junction kept 9 bases outside the gene matches. The CDR3 DNA reads TGCAGTGCTACCCCCCCGGCAGGGGGGAACACTGAAGCTTTCTTT. This gives the protein CSATPPAGGNTEAFF.

The V call is TRBV10-3, the J call TRBJ1-2, with TRBD1 matching 8 bases. This CDR3 region has 14 residues. The V and J ends lost 2 bases and 5 bases, in that order; junction bases with no gene match: 4. Germline assignment: CDR1 ENHRY and CDR2 SYGVKD. DNA of the CDR3: TGTGCCATCAGTGAGGACAGGGGAGAGTATGGCTACACCTTC. This codes for CAISEDRGEYGYTF.

The V and J genes are TRBV15 and TRBJ2-2; D uncertain. The germline gives CDR1 LNHNV, CDR2 YYDKDF (reference sequence). The CDR3 covers 15 residues. Deletions cut 0 bases from V and 4 bases from J, with 9 bases between. The CDR3 sequence: CATSRDLSGTGELFF. The CDR3 DNA reads TGTGCCACCAGCAGAGATCTAAGTGGCACCGGGGAGCTGTTTTTT.

V and J are TRBV11-2 and TRBJ2-7, with a tentative D call TRBD1 (5 bases). The CDR3 is 15 amino acids. Germline CDR1 and CDR2: SGHAT and FQNNGV. The V gene lost 0 bases and the J gene lost 5 bases, with 14 bases spanning the gap. The CDR3 loop is CASSLDAVPGNEQYV. The CDR3 DNA sequence: TGTGCCAGCAGCTTAGATGCCGTTCCAGGGAACGAGCAGTACGTC.

The chain is built from TRBV4-1 and TRBJ2-7, with 9 bases fitting TRBD1. Germline CDR1 MGHRA, CDR2 YSYEKL. V lost 0 bases and J lost 5; bases outside the gene matches: 5. This CDR3 region has 15 residues. The CDR3: CASSQDWDRVNEQYF. CDR3 coding DNA: TGCGCCAGCAGCCAAGATTGGGACAGGGTCAACGAGCAGTACTTC.

This clonotype was detected only once. This rearrangement joins TRBV7-9 to TRBJ2-3; 10 bases are shared with TRBD2. V shed 4 bases, J shed 2 bases, and the junction held 3 bases outside the gene matches. Germline V gene data show CDR1 as SEHNR and CDR2 as FQNEAQ (reference sequence). The CDR3 totals 15 residues. CDR3 amino acids: CASSSSGRTTDTQYF. The CDR3 coding sequence is TGTGCCAGCAGCTCTAGCGGGAGAACCACAGATACGCAGTATTTT.

For the CDR3, the DNA is TGTGCCAGCACCCCGACAGGGGGTGATGAAAAACTGTTTTTT. This encodes CASTPTGGDEKLFF. The chain carries TRBV12-3 or TRBV12-4 and TRBJ1-4, with 9 bases aligning to TRBD1. V shed 7 bases and J 6 bases; nucleotides not matched to a gene: 6. The CDR3 covers 14 residues.

A note on this clonotype: A much larger clone sits a single nucleotide away, making a read error possible. This rearrangement joins TRBV6-5 to TRBJ1-6; 7 positions agree with TRBD1. The CDR3 has 15 amino acids. Per germline, CDR1 MNHEY and CDR2 SVGAGI. Losses at the gene ends were 2 bases for V and 11 bases for J; bases not matched to a gene: 9. CDR3 residues: CASSYTYRGETPLHF. CDR3 nucleotides: TGTGCCAGCAGTTACACCTACAGGGGAGAGACACCCCTCCACTTT.

This clonotype was seen a handful of times. The chain links TRBV5-1 to TRBJ2-1; 11 nucleotides match TRBD2. This CDR3 has 15 residues. V gave up 6 bases and J gave up 5 bases; unmatched junction bases: 7. Germline V gene data show CDR1 as SGHRS and CDR2 as YFSETQ. CDR3 protein: CASTPTSGIDNEQFF. As DNA, the CDR3 is TGCGCCAGCACCCCGACTAGCGGGATCGACAATGAGCAGTTCTTC.